Sequencing of this TCR beta chain was carried out in a study of graft-versus-host responses after intestinal transplantation. Germline V CDR1 and CDR2: SGDLS, YYNGEE. With 0 bases removed from V and 5 bases from J, the gap between germline ends came to 8 bases. There are 14 residues in the CDR3. Sequencing was performed with immunoSEQ multiplex PCR; in TCRdb, only in-frame clones are kept and a portion is missing. Among some 55,000 clones listed, 75% to 95% were seen once. This TCR was recovered from a human patient who received an intestinal transplant, so some T cells may come from the graft donor. This chain joins TRBV9 and TRBJ2-2; tentative D call: TRBD1 (5 bases). The sequenced sample was PBMCs, obtained around 95 weeks after intestinal transplant. The CDR3 sequence: CASSVEDSTGELFF. The CDR3 nucleotides are TGTGCCAGCAGCGTAGAAGACAGTACCGGGGAGCTGTTTTTT.